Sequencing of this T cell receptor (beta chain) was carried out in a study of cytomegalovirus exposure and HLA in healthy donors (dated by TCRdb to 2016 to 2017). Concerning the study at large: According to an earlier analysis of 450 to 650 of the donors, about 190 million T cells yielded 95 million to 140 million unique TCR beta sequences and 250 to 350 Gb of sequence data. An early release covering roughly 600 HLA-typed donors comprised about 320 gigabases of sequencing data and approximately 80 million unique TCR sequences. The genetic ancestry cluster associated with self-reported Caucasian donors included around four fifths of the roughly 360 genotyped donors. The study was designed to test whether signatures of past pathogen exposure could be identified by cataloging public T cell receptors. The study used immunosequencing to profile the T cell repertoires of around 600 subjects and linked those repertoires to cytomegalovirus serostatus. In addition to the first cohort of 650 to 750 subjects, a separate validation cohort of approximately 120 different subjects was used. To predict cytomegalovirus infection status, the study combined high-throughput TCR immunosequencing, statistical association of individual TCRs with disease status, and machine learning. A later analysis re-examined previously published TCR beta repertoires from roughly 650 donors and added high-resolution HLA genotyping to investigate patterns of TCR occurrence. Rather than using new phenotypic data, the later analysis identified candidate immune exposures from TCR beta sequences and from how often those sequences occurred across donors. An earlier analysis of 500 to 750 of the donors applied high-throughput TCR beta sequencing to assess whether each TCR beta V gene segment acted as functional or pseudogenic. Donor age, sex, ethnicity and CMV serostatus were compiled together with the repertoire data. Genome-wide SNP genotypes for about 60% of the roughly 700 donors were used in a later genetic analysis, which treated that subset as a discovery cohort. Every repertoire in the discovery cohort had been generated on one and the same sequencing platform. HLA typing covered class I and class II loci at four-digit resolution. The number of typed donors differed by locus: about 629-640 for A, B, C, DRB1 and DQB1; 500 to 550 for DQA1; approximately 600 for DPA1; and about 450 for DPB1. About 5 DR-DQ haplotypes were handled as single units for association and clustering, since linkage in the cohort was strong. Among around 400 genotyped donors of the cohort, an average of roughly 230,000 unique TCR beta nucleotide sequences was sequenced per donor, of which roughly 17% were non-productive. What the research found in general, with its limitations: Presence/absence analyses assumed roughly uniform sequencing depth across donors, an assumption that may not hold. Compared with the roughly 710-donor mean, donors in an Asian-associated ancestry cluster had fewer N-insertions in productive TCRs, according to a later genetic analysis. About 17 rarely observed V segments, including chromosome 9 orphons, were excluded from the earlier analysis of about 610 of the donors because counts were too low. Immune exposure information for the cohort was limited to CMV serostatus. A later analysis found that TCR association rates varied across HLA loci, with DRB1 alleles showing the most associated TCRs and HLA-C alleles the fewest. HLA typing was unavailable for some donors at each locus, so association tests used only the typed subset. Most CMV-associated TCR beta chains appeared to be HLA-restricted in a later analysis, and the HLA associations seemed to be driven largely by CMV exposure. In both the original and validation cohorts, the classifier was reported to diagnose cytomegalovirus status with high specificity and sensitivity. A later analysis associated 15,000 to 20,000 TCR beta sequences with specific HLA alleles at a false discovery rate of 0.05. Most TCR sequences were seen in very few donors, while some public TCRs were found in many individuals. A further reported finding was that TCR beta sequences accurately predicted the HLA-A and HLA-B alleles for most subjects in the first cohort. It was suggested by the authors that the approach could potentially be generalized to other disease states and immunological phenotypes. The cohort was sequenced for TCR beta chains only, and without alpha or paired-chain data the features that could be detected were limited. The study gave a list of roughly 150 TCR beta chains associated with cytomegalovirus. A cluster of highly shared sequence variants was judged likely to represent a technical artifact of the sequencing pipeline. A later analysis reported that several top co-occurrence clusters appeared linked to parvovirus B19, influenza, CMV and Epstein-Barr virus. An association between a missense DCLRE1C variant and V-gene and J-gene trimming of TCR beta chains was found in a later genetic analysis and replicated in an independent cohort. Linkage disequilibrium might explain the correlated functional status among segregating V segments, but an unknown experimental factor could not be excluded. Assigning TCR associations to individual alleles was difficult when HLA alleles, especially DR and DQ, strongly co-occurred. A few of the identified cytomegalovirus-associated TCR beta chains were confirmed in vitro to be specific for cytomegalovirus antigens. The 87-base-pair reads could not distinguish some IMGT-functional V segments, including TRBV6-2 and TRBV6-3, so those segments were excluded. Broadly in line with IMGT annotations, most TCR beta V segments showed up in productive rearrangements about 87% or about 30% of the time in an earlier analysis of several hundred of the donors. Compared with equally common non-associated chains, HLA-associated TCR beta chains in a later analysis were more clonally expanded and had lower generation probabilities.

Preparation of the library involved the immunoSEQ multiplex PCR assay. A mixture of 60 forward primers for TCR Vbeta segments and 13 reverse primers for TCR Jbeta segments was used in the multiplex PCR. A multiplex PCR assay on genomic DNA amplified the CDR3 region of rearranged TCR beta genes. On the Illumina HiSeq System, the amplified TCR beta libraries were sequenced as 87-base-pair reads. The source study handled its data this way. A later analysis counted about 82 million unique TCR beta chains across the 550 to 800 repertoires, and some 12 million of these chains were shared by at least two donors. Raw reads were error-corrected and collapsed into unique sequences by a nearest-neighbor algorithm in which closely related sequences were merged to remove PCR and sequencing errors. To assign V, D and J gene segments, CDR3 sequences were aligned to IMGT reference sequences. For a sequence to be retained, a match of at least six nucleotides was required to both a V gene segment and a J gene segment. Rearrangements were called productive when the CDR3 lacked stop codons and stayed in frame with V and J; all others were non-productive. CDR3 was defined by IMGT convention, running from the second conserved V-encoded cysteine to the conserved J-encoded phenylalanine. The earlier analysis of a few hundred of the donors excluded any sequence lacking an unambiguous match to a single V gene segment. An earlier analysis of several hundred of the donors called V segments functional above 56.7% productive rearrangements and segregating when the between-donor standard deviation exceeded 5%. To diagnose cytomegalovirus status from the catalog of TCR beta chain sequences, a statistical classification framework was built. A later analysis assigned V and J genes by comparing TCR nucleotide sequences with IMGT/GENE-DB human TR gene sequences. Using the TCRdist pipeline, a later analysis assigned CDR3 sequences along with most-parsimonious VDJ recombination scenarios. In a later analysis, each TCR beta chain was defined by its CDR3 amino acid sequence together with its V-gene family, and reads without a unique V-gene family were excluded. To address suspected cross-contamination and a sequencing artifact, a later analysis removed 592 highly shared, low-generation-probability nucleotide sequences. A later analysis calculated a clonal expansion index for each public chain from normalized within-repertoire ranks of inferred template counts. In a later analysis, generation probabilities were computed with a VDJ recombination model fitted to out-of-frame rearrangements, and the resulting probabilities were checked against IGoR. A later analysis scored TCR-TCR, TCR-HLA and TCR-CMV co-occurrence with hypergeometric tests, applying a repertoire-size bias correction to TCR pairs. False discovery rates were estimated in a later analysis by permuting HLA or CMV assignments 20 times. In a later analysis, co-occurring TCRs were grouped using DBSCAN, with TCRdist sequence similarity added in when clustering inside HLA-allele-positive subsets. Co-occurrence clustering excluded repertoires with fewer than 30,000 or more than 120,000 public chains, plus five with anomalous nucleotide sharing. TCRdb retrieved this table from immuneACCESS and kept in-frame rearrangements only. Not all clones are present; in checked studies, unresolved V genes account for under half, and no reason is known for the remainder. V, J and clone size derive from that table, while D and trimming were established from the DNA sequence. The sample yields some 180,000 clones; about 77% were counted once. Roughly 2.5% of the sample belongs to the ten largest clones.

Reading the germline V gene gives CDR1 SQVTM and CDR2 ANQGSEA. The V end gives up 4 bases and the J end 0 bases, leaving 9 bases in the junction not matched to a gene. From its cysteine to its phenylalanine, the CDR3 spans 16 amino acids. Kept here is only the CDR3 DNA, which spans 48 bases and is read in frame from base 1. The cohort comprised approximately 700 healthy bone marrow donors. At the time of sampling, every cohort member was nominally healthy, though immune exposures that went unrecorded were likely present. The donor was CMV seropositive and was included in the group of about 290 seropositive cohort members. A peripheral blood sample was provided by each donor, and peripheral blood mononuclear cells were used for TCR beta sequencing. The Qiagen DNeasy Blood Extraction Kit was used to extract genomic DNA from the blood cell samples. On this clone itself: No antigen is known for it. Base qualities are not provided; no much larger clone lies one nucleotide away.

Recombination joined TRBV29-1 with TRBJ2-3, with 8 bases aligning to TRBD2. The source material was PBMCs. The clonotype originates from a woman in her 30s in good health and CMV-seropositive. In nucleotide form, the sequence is TGCAGCGTTGTAGCGGGAACTCCCCATAGCACAGATACGCAGTATTTT. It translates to CSVVAGTPHSTDTQYF.